This T cell receptor beta chain was captured by sequencing in a study of blood T cell repertoires in COVID-19. Study summary: Spain, Italy and the United States supplied samples that represented acute and convalescent COVID-19. Sample material is recorded as cDNA or gDNA derived from T cells, B-cell-depleted T cells, or PBMCs.

The V end lost 3 bases, the J end lost 3 bases, and 9 bases lay between the germline ends. Germline V CDR1 and CDR2: WSHSY, SAAADI. The CDR3 covers 15 residues. Source study methods: Scientists estimated how many nucleated cells there were by amplifying reference gene primers. Generated by immunoSEQ multiplex PCR, the TCRdb table keeps only in-frame clones and is missing some. The DNA gave D and trimming, while V, J and clone size come from that table. The sample shows around 130,000 clones, about 81% of them seen only once. The chain couples TRBV10-2 to TRBJ1-6; D not certain. The sequencing sample was made of peripheral blood. The sequence was collected from a woman of 80 years or more with acute or convalescent COVID-19. The CDR3 sequence: CASSDTGLYNSPLHF. DNA of the CDR3: TGCGCCAGCAGTGACACCGGACTCTATAATTCACCCCTCCACTTT.